This is a list of T cell receptor beta chains from one sample in a study of T cell repertoires in cytomegalovirus infection. No antigens are known for them. TCRdb reprocessed the reads with MiXCR, giving one entry per CDR3 protein. The sample comprises approximately 1,000,000 distinct CDR3 sequences, less than 35% of which are singletons, and around an eighth rests with the top ten. The sample was cultured CD8+ T cells from PBMCs, taken from culture after CMV antigen stimulation. All receptors derive from a human donor in good health (CMV status not recorded). Some clones in this sample may be carry-over from other donors' samples. Both conserved end residues are part of each CDR3. The order of the fields is V gene, J gene, clone size, D gene, CDR3 protein, CDR3 DNA. D genes are given only for firm matches. Where a row states a size, it is once, few, many or the class of an expanded clone; other rows omit it.

v_gene: TRBV10-1
j_gene: TRBJ2-7
abundance: few
d_gene: TRBD2
CDR3aa: CASSSGLASTYEQYF
CDR3nt: TGCGCCAGCAGTTCGGGACTAGCGAGCACCTACGAGCAGTACTTC

v_gene: TRBV2
j_gene: TRBJ2-7
abundance: -
d_gene: -
CDR3aa: CASRAASYEQYF
CDR3nt: TGTGCCAGCAGGGCAGCTTCCTACGAGCAGTACTTC

v_gene: TRBV12-5
j_gene: TRBJ1-5
abundance: few
d_gene: TRBD1
CDR3aa: CASGFSKVEGAFQPQHF
CDR3nt: TGTGCTAGTGGTTTCTCCAAGGTGGAGGGGGCCTTTCAGCCCCAGCATTTT

v_gene: TRBV6-2/TRBV6-3
j_gene: TRBJ1-5
abundance: few
d_gene: TRBD1
CDR3aa: CASRDMDRGHHF
CDR3nt: TGTGCCAGCAGGGACATGGACAGGGGGCATCATTTT

v_gene: TRBV6-5
j_gene: TRBJ1-2
abundance: -
d_gene: -
CDR3aa: CASSYRQESLYSYTF
CDR3nt: TGTGCCAGCAGTTACAGGCAAGAATCGCTCTATAGCTACACCTTC

v_gene: TRBV6-5
j_gene: TRBJ1-6
abundance: -
d_gene: -
CDR3aa: CASRLQGRLSSYNSPLHF
CDR3nt: TGTGCCAGCAGACTCCAAGGGAGGCTAAGCTCCTATAATTCACCCCTCCACTTT

v_gene: TRBV29-1
j_gene: TRBJ2-5
abundance: -
d_gene: TRBD2
CDR3aa: CSVEDTGGPRETQYF
CDR3nt: TGCAGCGTTGAAGACACGGGGGGGCCTCGAGAGACCCAGTACTTC

v_gene: TRBV20-1
j_gene: TRBJ1-1
abundance: -
d_gene: TRBD1
CDR3aa: CSAVTADRDPANTEAFF
CDR3nt: TGCAGTGCAGTAACCGCGGACAGGGACCCTGCGAACACTGAAGCTTTCTTT

v_gene: TRBV12-3/TRBV12-4
j_gene: TRBJ2-4
abundance: few
d_gene: TRBD2
CDR3aa: CASSPRTSRENIQYF
CDR3nt: TGTGCCAGCAGTCCCCGGACTAGCCGGGAAAACATTCAGTACTTC

v_gene: TRBV4-1
j_gene: TRBJ2-7
abundance: few
d_gene: TRBD1
CDR3aa: CASSFSGTGTEQYF
CDR3nt: TGCGCCAGCAGCTTTTCCGGGACAGGGACCGAGCAGTACTTC

v_gene: TRBV7-9
j_gene: TRBJ1-1
abundance: few
d_gene: -
CDR3aa: CASSLVGFGTEAFF
CDR3nt: TGTGCCAGCAGCTTAGTGGGGTTTGGGACTGAAGCTTTCTTT

v_gene: TRBV28
j_gene: TRBJ1-4
abundance: few
d_gene: -
CDR3aa: CASKGSLGGKLFF
CDR3nt: TGTGCCAGCAAGGGCTCCCTGGGTGGAAAACTGTTTTTT

v_gene: TRBV5-4
j_gene: TRBJ2-7
abundance: -
d_gene: -
CDR3aa: CASSLEGFGSYEQYF
CDR3nt: TGTGCCAGCAGCTTGGAGGGGTTTGGGTCCTACGAGCAGTACTTC

v_gene: TRBV20-1
j_gene: TRBJ2-3
abundance: -
d_gene: -
CDR3aa: CSARTDTQYF
CDR3nt: TGCAGTGCTAGAACAGATACGCAGTATTTT

v_gene: TRBV12-3/TRBV12-4
j_gene: TRBJ2-5
abundance: few
d_gene: TRBD1
CDR3aa: CASGTGGETQYF
CDR3nt: TGTGCCAGCGGGACAGGGGGAGAGACCCAGTACTTC

v_gene: TRBV7-8
j_gene: TRBJ2-1
abundance: many
d_gene: TRBD1
CDR3aa: CASSWSGTGWNEQFF
CDR3nt: TGTGCCAGCAGCTGGTCCGGGACAGGGTGGAATGAGCAGTTCTTC

v_gene: TRBV27
j_gene: TRBJ2-7
abundance: -
d_gene: -
CDR3aa: CASSSRASGREQYF
CDR3nt: TGTGCCAGCAGTTCCCGGGCCTCGGGGAGGGAGCAGTACTTC

v_gene: TRBV15
j_gene: TRBJ2-5
abundance: -
d_gene: TRBD1
CDR3aa: CATTSTGGQETQYF
CDR3nt: TGTGCCACCACGTCGACAGGGGGGCAAGAGACCCAGTACTTC

v_gene: TRBV29-1
j_gene: TRBJ1-1
abundance: -
d_gene: -
CDR3aa: CSAWDALKTEAFF
CDR3nt: TGCAGCGCTTGGGACGCCTTGAAGACTGAAGCTTTCTTT

v_gene: TRBV24-1
j_gene: TRBJ1-1
abundance: -
d_gene: -
CDR3aa: CATGGPGTVAFF
CDR3nt: TGTGCCACCGGGGGACCGGGAACCGTAGCTTTCTTT

v_gene: TRBV7-2
j_gene: TRBJ1-1
abundance: -
d_gene: -
CDR3aa: CANSLVGGGTEAFF
CDR3nt: TGTGCCAACAGCTTAGTGGGAGGAGGCACTGAAGCTTTCTTT

v_gene: TRBV4-1
j_gene: TRBJ1-5
abundance: many
d_gene: -
CDR3aa: CASSQELGLVNQPQHF
CDR3nt: TGCGCCAGCAGCCAAGAATTGGGACTCGTCAATCAGCCCCAGCATTTT

v_gene: TRBV27
j_gene: TRBJ2-1
abundance: -
d_gene: -
CDR3aa: CASSSRQEEFF
CDR3nt: TGTGCCAGCAGTTCCAGACAAGAGGAGTTCTTC

v_gene: TRBV18
j_gene: TRBJ2-1
abundance: -
d_gene: TRBD2
CDR3aa: CASFDSWAGLASNEQFF
CDR3nt: TGTGCCAGCTTTGATTCTTGGGCCGGACTAGCGAGCAATGAGCAGTTCTTC

v_gene: TRBV6-1
j_gene: TRBJ1-5
abundance: -
d_gene: -
CDR3aa: CASSESRTGQPQHF
CDR3nt: TGTGCCAGCAGTGAGAGCAGGACGGGTCAGCCCCAGCATTTT

v_gene: TRBV12-3/TRBV12-4
j_gene: TRBJ1-1
abundance: few
d_gene: -
CDR3aa: CASTPAGKVEAFF
CDR3nt: TGTGCCAGCACCCCCGCAGGGAAGGTTGAAGCTTTCTTT

v_gene: TRBV6-2/TRBV6-3
j_gene: TRBJ1-5
abundance: -
d_gene: -
CDR3aa: CASSYTSERDIYSNQPQHF
CDR3nt: TGTGCCAGCAGTTACACCTCCGAAAGGGACATCTATAGCAATCAGCCCCAGCATTTT

v_gene: TRBV27
j_gene: TRBJ2-5
abundance: few
d_gene: -
CDR3aa: CASSLQRPYQETQYF
CDR3nt: TGTGCCAGCAGTTTACAACGGCCCTACCAAGAGACCCAGTACTTC

v_gene: TRBV10-3
j_gene: TRBJ1-5
abundance: -
d_gene: TRBD1
CDR3aa: CATWPGQGNQPQHF
CDR3nt: TGTGCCACATGGCCGGGACAGGGCAATCAGCCCCAGCATTTT

v_gene: TRBV24-1
j_gene: TRBJ2-1
abundance: once
d_gene: -
CDR3aa: CATSVRSEQFF
CDR3nt: TGTGCCACCAGTGTAAGGTCGGAGCAGTTCTTC

v_gene: TRBV6-1
j_gene: TRBJ2-3
abundance: many
d_gene: -
CDR3aa: CASSEFGNTDTQYF
CDR3nt: TGTGCCAGCAGTGAATTTGGTAACACAGATACGCAGTATTTT

v_gene: TRBV2
j_gene: TRBJ1-5
abundance: -
d_gene: TRBD1
CDR3aa: CANKGQGPYSNQPQHF
CDR3nt: TGTGCCAACAAGGGACAGGGACCATATAGCAATCAGCCCCAGCATTTT

v_gene: TRBV5-6
j_gene: TRBJ2-2
abundance: -
d_gene: -
CDR3aa: CVSSLGETNTGELFF
CDR3nt: TGTGTCAGCAGCTTAGGGGAAACGAACACCGGGGAGCTGTTTTTT

v_gene: TRBV7-9
j_gene: TRBJ1-5
abundance: many
d_gene: -
CDR3aa: CASSLEWGQTGSNQPQHF
CDR3nt: TGTGCCAGCAGCTTAGAATGGGGTCAGACTGGGAGCAATCAGCCCCAGCATTTT

v_gene: TRBV10-2
j_gene: TRBJ2-1
abundance: -
d_gene: TRBD1
CDR3aa: CASFRTGHNEQFF
CDR3nt: TGCGCCAGCTTTAGGACAGGGCACAATGAGCAGTTCTTC

v_gene: TRBV12-3/TRBV12-4
j_gene: TRBJ2-5
abundance: few
d_gene: -
CDR3aa: CASIPGDSSQETQYF
CDR3nt: TGTGCCAGCATCCCAGGAGACAGTAGCCAAGAGACCCAGTACTTC

v_gene: TRBV7-9
j_gene: TRBJ2-7
abundance: -
d_gene: -
CDR3aa: CASSLGGHPRAEQYF
CDR3nt: TGTGCCAGCAGCTTAGGCGGGCATCCACGAGCAGAGCAGTACTTC

v_gene: TRBV7-9
j_gene: TRBJ2-3
abundance: few
d_gene: TRBD2
CDR3aa: CASSSGLAGTSTDTQYF
CDR3nt: TGTGCCAGCAGCTCTGGACTAGCGGGGACTAGCACAGATACGCAGTATTTT